The T cell receptor beta chain under discussion was sequenced for a study of CD8 T cells in Susac syndrome. Study-level information: Patients with Susac syndrome were therapy-naive, taking corticosteroids, with some also receiving intravenous immunoglobulin, or taking intravenous immunoglobulin alone at the time their blood was drawn.

CDR1 DFQATT and CDR2 SNEGSKA come from the germline V gene (reference sequence). V lost 0 bases and J 1 base, leaving 16 bases between the germline ends. The CDR3 has 16 amino acids. As for this clonotype: Its specificity is unknown.

CD8+ and CD4+ T cells taken from blood had their TCR beta sequenced. Findings of the study overall: Clonal expansion was not observed in the Susac syndrome CD4+ T cell repertoires.

Reverse transcription of roughly 0.45 to 1 ug RNA used random hexamers. It was immunoSEQ multiplex PCR that amplified TCR beta CDR3 across 54 Vbeta and 13 Jbeta. TCRdb fed the immunoSEQ multiplex PCR reads into MiXCR, producing one record per CDR3 protein. The repertoire holds approximately 190,000 distinct CDR3 sequences, with around 90% as singletons. The sequence was obtained from a human donor with Susac syndrome. Material: CD4+ T cells from PBMCs. This chain links TRBV20-1 with TRBJ2-7; possibly TRBD2 for D (6 bases). The DNA for the CDR3 is TGCAGTGCTAGAGATCGGCACCGGAGGGGTTCCTACGAGCAGTACTTC. Its translation is CSARDRHRRGSYEQYF.